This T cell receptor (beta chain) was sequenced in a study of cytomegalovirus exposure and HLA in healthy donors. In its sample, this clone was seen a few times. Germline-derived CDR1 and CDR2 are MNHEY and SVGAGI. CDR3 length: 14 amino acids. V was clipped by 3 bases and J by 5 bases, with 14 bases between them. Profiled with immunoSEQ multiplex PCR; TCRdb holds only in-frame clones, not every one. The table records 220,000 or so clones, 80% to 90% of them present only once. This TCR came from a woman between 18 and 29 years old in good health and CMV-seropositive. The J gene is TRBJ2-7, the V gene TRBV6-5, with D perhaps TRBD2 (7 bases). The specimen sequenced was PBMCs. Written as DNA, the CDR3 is TGTGCCAGCAGTTATTCCAGGGGAGGGGACGAGCAGTACTTC. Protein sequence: CASSYSRGGDEQYF.